These 28 T cell receptor beta chains came from one sample sequenced in a study of T cell responses to AZD1222 COVID-19 vaccine listed by TCRdb under 2021. This sample's time point label indicates: baseline before first vaccination. The library came from the immunoSEQ multiplex PCR assay. TCRdb took over this immuneACCESS table, retaining in-frame rearrangements with V and J assigned. Such tables are incomplete; in checked studies, under half of the missing clones stem from an unresolved V gene, and the remainder is unexplained. In this sample the table shows about 86,000 clones, 90% of which occur a single time. 3% of the sample is in the top ten clones. The starting material was peripheral blood, obtained on day 0 of AZD1222 vaccination. The source is an adult in good health.

The chain employs TRBV9 and TRBJ1-3; maybe TRBD1 (5 bases). Per germline, CDR1 SGDLS and CDR2 YYNGEE. Deletions cut 3 bases from V and 1 base from J, with 14 bases between. The CDR3 totals 16 residues. This chain's CDR3 is CASSATLGGSGNTIYF. As DNA, the CDR3 is TGTGCCAGCAGCGCAACCCTGGGGGGATCTGGAAACACCATATATTTT.

This chain links TRBV6-1 with TRBJ1-5; maybe TRBD1 (5 bases). This CDR3 has 16 residues. V lost 4 bases and J 4 bases, leaving 17 bases between the germline ends. The germline CDR1 and CDR2 sequences are MNHNS and SASEGT. CDR3 nucleotide sequence: TGTGCCAGCAGTGGTGGGGGAGGGGTTAGTAATCAGCCCCAGCATTTT. Encoded protein: CASSGGGGVSNQPQHF.

The chain's CDR3 is CASRPDHIEAFF. The CDR3 DNA is TGTGCCAGCAGACCCGACCATATCGAGGCTTTCTTT. The chain joins TRBV2 to TRBJ1-1, with unresolved D. Trimming took 6 bases from V and 11 from J, leaving 16 bases between them. Germline V gene sequence: CDR1 SNHLY, CDR2 FYNNEI. The CDR3 totals 12 residues.

The chain employs TRBV5-1 and TRBJ2-7; D remains unclear. This CDR3 comprises 11 residues. Trimming removed 4 bases from V and 2 bases from J, with 4 bases in between. The germline gives CDR1 SGHRS, CDR2 YFSETQ. In DNA form, the CDR3 reads TGCGCCAGCAGCGACGCCTACGAGCAGTACTTC. This gives the protein CASSDAYEQYF.

The chain has TRBV15 and TRBJ2-7; D is unresolved. From germline, CDR1 is LNHNV and CDR2 YYDKDF (reference sequence). The CDR3 is 14 amino acids. V lost 3 bases to trimming and J lost 3 bases, with 12 bases between them. The CDR3 sequence: CATSSPMSSYEQYF. In nucleotides, the CDR3 is TGTGCCACCAGCAGCCCGATGTCTAGCTACGAGCAGTACTTC.

The chain links TRBV5-4 to TRBJ2-6, with 8 bases aligning to TRBD2. The CDR3 extends over 18 amino acids. Germline CDR1 SGHNT, CDR2 YYREEE (reference sequence). After removal of 0 bases from V and 1 base from J, the junction contained 6 bases not matched to a gene. The CDR3 nucleotides read TGTGCCAGCAGCTTGGCCACGGGGGGGAGTTCTGGGGCCAACGTCCTGACTTTC. Its protein product is CASSLATGGSSGANVLTF. Full variable domain (remainder filled in from reference TRBV5-4 and TRBJ2-6): ETGVTQSPTHLIKTRGQQVTLRCSSQSGHNTVSWYQQALGQGPQFIFQYYREEENGRGNFPPRFSGLQFPNYSSELNVNALELDDSALYLCASSLATGGSSGANVLTFGAGSRLTVL.

The chain employs TRBV19 and TRBJ1-5; D is uncertain. Trimming pared 3 bases from V and 3 bases from J, leaving 9 bases between. CDR3 size: 14 residues. Germline V gene sequence: CDR1 LNHDA, CDR2 SQIVND (reference sequence). CDR3 nucleotides: TGTGCCAGTAGTATCCCGGGCCACAATCAGCCCCAGCATTTT. Amino acids: CASSIPGHNQPQHF. Variable domain in full (rest from reference TRBV19 and TRBJ1-5): DGGITQSPKYLFRKEGQNVTLSCEQNLNHDAMYWYRQDPGQGLRLIYYSQIVNDFQKGDIAEGYSVSREKKESFPLTVTSAQKNPTAFYLCASSIPGHNQPQHFGDGTRLSIL.

V usage is TRBV28 and J usage is TRBJ1-6; D remains unclear. Germline CDR1 reads MDHEN; CDR2 reads SYDVKM. The CDR3 is 14 residues long. The V end lost 3 bases, the J end lost 9 bases, and 12 bases lay between the germline ends. The CDR3 sequence: CASSFASWASPLHF. CDR3 in DNA: TGTGCCAGCAGTTTCGCCTCTTGGGCTTCACCCCTCCACTTT.

The chain combines TRBV7-3 with TRBJ2-5; 8 bases agree with TRBD1. The CDR3 is 14 residues long. V dropped 3 bases and J dropped 3; count of bases not matched to a gene: 3. Germline CDR1 reads SGHTA; CDR2 reads FQGTGA. The CDR3 nucleotides are TGTGCCAGCAGCTTCACGGGACAGGAAGAGACCCAGTACTTC. Its protein is CASSFTGQEETQYF.

The rearrangement links TRBV6-5 to TRBJ1-6; a weak D match, TRBD1 (5 bases). The CDR3 consists of 15 residues. Between the trimmed V and J ends, which lost 6 bases and 6 bases, there was a span of 15 bases. Germline CDR1 MNHEY, CDR2 SVGAGI. The CDR3 reads CASRPSGSGNSPLHF. The DNA for the CDR3 is TGTGCCAGCAGGCCATCAGGGAGCGGTAATTCACCCCTCCACTTT.

The chain is built from TRBV3-1 (or the pseudogene TRBV3-2) and TRBJ2-7, with D tentatively TRBD1 or TRBD2 (5 bases each). Trimming shortened V by 3 bases and J by 5 bases, and 14 bases separated the two germline ends. The CDR3 extends over 14 amino acids. The V gene's germline CDR1 is LGHDT and CDR2 YNNKEL (reference sequence). Written as DNA, the CDR3 is TGTGCCAGCAGCCACCGGGACCACCACAACGAGCAGTACTTC. It translates to CASSHRDHHNEQYF.

In its sample, this clone was seen once. V and J are TRBV5-1 and TRBJ2-6; D may be TRBD1 or TRBD2 (5 bases each). The V end was cut by 4 bases, the J end by 2 bases, with 13 bases between. This CDR3 region has 16 residues. Germline V lookup: CDR1 SGHRS, CDR2 YFSETQ. The CDR3: CASSGGRSTGANVLTF. The CDR3 DNA reads as TGCGCCAGCAGCGGGGGACGGAGCACTGGGGCCAACGTCCTGACTTTC. Together with reference TRBV5-1 and TRBJ2-6, the CDR3 gives the full variable domain: KAGVTQTPRYLIKTRGQQVTLSCSPISGHRSVSWYQQTPGQGLQFLFEYFSETQRNKGNFPGRFSGRQFSNSRSEMNVSTLELGDSALYLCASSGGRSTGANVLTFGAGSRLTVL.

V and J are TRBV5-6 and TRBJ1-1; unclear D gene. This CDR3 has 13 residues. V gave up 5 bases and J gave up 0 bases, with 8 bases separating them. Germline V gene lookup returns CDR1 SGHDT and CDR2 YYEEEE. CDR3 residues: CASSRSMNTEAFF. Here the CDR3 DNA reads TGTGCCAGCAGTAGAAGCATGAACACTGAAGCTTTCTTT. Complete variable domain (other parts from reference TRBV5-6 and TRBJ1-1): DAGVTQSPTHLIKTRGQQVTLRCSPKSGHDTVSWYQQALGQGPQFIFQYYEEEERQRGNFPDRFSGHQFPNYSSELNVNALLLGDSALYLCASSRSMNTEAFFGQGTRLTVV.

The chain links TRBV5-1 to TRBJ2-7; TRBD1 might be the D (6 bases). Trimming took off 1 base at V and 2 bases at J, with 19 bases between the two ends. The CDR3 runs to 17 residues. Germline V gives CDR1 SGHRS, CDR2 YFSETQ. The CDR3 sequence is CASSLIEDRPGAYEQYF. The CDR3 region has the DNA TGCGCCAGCAGCTTGATCGAAGACAGGCCAGGGGCCTACGAGCAGTACTTC.

In its sample, this clone is large. The chain uses TRBV6-4 and TRBJ2-6; D is unclear. This CDR3 contains 14 residues. Trimming pared 2 bases from V and 1 base from J, leaving 3 bases between. The germline CDR1 and CDR2 sequences are MRHNA and SNTAGT. CDR3 in DNA: TGTGCCAGCAGTGACAGGTCTGGGGCCAACGTCCTGACTTTC. This sequence encodes CASSDRSGANVLTF.

This sequence joins TRBV2 and TRBJ1-5; no firm D call. This CDR3 is 11 amino acids long. V dropped 6 bases and J dropped 7 bases, with 7 bases sitting between them. Germline V gene sequence: CDR1 SNHLY, CDR2 FYNNEI. The CDR3 nucleotides read TGTGCCAGCAGCGACTGGCAGCCCCAGCATTTT. Its protein product is CASSDWQPQHF.

This chain connects TRBV6-2 or TRBV6-3 to TRBJ1-6; maybe TRBD1 (5 bases). CDR1 is MNHEY and CDR2 is SVGEGT in the germline V gene. V was clipped by 0 bases and J by 0 bases, with 15 bases between them. The CDR3 runs 19 residues. The DNA for the CDR3 is TGTGCCAGCAGTTACTCGAGGGGCACGACGGCCTCCTATAATTCACCCCTCCACTTT. Its translation is CASSYSRGTTASYNSPLHF.

The chain links TRBV3-1 (or the pseudogene TRBV3-2) to TRBJ1-2; TRBD1 agrees at 7 bases. V shed 4 bases and J 8 bases; nucleotides not matched to a gene: 13. This CDR3 contains 15 residues. Germline-derived CDR1 and CDR2 are LGHDT and YNNKEL (reference sequence). Here the CDR3 reads CASSPRQGMVVGYTF. The CDR3 DNA sequence: TGTGCCAGCAGCCCCCGACAGGGAATGGTGGTAGGCTACACCTTC.

The V gene is TRBV27, the J gene TRBJ1-5; TRBD1 matches 7 bases. The ends lost 6 bases at V and 6 bases at J; junction bases unmatched: 8. The CDR3 extends over 14 amino acids. The germline CDR1 and CDR2 sequences are MNHEY and SMNVEV (reference sequence). The CDR3 reads CASRLQGYSQPQHF. The CDR3 bases are TGTGCCAGCAGATTACAGGGGTACAGTCAGCCCCAGCATTTT.

This chain links TRBV6-5 with TRBJ2-3; TRBD2 is a possible D gene (6 bases). The CDR3 length is 14 residues. CDR1 MNHEY and CDR2 SVGAGI come from the germline V gene. V gave up 5 bases and J gave up 3 bases, with 12 bases separating them. The CDR3 is CASSTSGRTDTQYF. The CDR3 DNA follows: TGTGCCAGCAGTACCAGTGGGAGGACAGATACGCAGTATTTT.

CDR3 loop: CAWSVGQANEKLFF. The CDR3 DNA reads as TGTGCCTGGAGTGTGGGGCAGGCCAATGAAAAACTGTTTTTT. This chain joins TRBV30 and TRBJ1-4, with TRBD1 as a possible D gene (5 bases). The germline V gene has CDR1 GTSNPN and CDR2 SVGIG (reference sequence). The CDR3 consists of 14 residues. Trimming removed 0 bases at V and 5 bases at J, with 10 bases between.

The chain joins TRBV19 to TRBJ2-3; 11 nucleotides align to TRBD2. Germline-derived CDR1 and CDR2 are LNHDA and SQIVND (reference sequence). CDR3 length equals 16 residues. With V trimmed by 5 bases and J by 1 base, 5 bases remained unmatched. This CDR3 is CASSYLAGGRTDTQYF. The CDR3 DNA reads TGTGCCAGTAGTTACCTAGCGGGGGGCCGCACAGATACGCAGTATTTT.

CDR3: CASSQVGGGTGAYEQYF. The CDR3 DNA is TGCGCCAGCAGCCAGGTGGGAGGCGGGACAGGGGCCTACGAGCAGTACTTC. This chain uses TRBV5-1 with TRBJ2-7; 10 bases are a match to TRBD1. This CDR3 spans 17 amino acids. The germline V gene encodes CDR1 SGHRS and CDR2 YFSETQ. Trimming at V came to 4 bases and at J to 2 bases, leaving 12 bases not matched to a gene.

V and J are TRBV27 and TRBJ1-5, with D unresolved. The CDR3 length is 13 residues. The V gene lost 5 bases and the J gene lost 0 bases, with 5 bases spanning the gap. Looked up from germline, CDR1 is MNHEY and CDR2 is SMNVEV (reference sequence). In DNA, the CDR3 is TGTGCCAGCAGTCCGAATAGCAATCAGCCCCAGCATTTT. This translates into CASSPNSNQPQHF.

The CDR3 region is CASSTGLMNTEAFF. DNA for the CDR3: TGTGCCAGCAGTACGGGACTGATGAACACTGAAGCTTTCTTT. This chain uses TRBV27 with TRBJ1-1, with D tentatively TRBD1 (5 bases). V lost 5 bases, J lost 0 bases, and 10 bases lay in between. This CDR3 has 14 residues. Germline-derived CDR1 and CDR2 are MNHEY and SMNVEV (reference sequence).

This chain links TRBV9 with TRBJ1-1; D perhaps matches TRBD1 (5 bases). V lost 0 bases and J 5 bases, leaving 8 bases between the germline ends. The CDR3 is 13 residues long. CDR1 and CDR2 (germline): SGDLS, YYNGEE. The DNA for the CDR3 is TGTGCCAGCAGCGTAGATTCAGGGACTGAAGCTTTCTTT. This translates into CASSVDSGTEAFF.

The CDR3 region has the DNA TGTGCCATCCCGGGGACGGGGGCTAACACAGATACGCAGTATTTT. This translates into CAIPGTGANTDTQYF. The chain joins TRBV10-3 to TRBJ2-3; D may match TRBD1 or TRBD2 (6 bases each). Germline values: CDR1 ENHRY, CDR2 SYGVKD. Trimming took off 8 bases at V and 2 bases at J, with 17 bases between the two ends. The CDR3 has 15 amino acids.

V gene TRBV4-1 combines with J gene TRBJ1-3; D remains ambiguous. Germline lookup yields CDR1 MGHRA and CDR2 YSYEKL. The CDR3 runs 14 residues. V was clipped by 4 bases and J by 4 bases, with 11 bases between them. CDR3 residues: CASSLRPSGNTIYF. In nucleotides, the CDR3 is TGCGCCAGCAGCCTCCGACCGTCCGGAAACACCATATATTTT.